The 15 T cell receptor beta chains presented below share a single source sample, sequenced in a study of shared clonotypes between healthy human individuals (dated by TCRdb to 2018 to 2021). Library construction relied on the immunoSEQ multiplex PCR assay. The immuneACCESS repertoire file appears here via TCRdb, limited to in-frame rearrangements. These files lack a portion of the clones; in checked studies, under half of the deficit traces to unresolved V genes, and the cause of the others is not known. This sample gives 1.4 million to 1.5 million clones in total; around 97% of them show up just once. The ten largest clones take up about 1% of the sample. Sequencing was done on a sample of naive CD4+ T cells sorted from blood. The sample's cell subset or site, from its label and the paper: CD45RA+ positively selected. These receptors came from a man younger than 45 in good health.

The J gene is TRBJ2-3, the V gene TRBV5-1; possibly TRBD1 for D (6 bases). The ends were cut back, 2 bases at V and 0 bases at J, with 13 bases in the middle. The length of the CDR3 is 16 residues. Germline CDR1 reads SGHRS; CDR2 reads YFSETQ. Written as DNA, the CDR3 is TGCGCCAGCAGCTTCCTTACAGGGTTAAGCACAGATACGCAGTATTTT. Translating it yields CASSFLTGLSTDTQYF. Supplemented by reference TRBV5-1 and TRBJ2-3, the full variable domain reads KAGVTQTPRYLIKTRGQQVTLSCSPISGHRSVSWYQQTPGQGLQFLFEYFSETQRNKGNFPGRFSGRQFSNSRSEMNVSTLELGDSALYLCASSFLTGLSTDTQYFGPGTRLTVL.

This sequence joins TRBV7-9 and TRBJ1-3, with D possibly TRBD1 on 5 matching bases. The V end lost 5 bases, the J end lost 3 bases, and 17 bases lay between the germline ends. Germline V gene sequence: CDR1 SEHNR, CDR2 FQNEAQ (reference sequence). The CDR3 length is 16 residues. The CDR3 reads CASSNNLREGGNTIYF. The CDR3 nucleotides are TGTGCCAGCAGCAATAACCTCAGGGAAGGTGGAAACACCATATATTTT.

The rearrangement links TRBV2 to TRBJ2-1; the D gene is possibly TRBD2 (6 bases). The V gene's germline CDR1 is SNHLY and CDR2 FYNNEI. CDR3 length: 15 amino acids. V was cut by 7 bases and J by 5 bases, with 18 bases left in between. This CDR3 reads CASNPFKVADNEQFF. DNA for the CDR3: TGTGCCAGCAACCCGTTTAAAGTAGCGGACAATGAGCAGTTCTTC. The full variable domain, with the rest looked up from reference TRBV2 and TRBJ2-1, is EPEVTQTPSHQVTQMGQEVILRCVPISNHLYFYWYRQILGQKVEFLVSFYNNEISEKSEIFDDQFSVERPDGSNFTLKIRSTKLEDSAMYFCASNPFKVADNEQFFGPGTRLTVL.

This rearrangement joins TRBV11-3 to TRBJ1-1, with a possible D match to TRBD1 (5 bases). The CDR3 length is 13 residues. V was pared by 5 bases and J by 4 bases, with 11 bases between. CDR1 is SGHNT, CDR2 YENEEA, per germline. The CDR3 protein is CASSKIGGTEAFF. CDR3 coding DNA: TGTGCCAGCAGCAAAATCGGGGGCACTGAAGCTTTCTTT.

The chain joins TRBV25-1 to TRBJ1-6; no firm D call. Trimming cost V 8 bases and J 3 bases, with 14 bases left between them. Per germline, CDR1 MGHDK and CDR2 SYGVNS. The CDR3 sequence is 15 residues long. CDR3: CASAPGPSYNSPLHF. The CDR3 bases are TGTGCCAGCGCCCCCGGGCCCAGCTATAATTCACCCCTCCACTTT.

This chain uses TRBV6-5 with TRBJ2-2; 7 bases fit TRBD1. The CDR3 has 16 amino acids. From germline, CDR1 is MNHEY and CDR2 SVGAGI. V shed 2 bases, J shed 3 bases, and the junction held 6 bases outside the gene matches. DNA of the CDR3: TGTGCCAGCAGTTACGAAGACAGGGCCGACACCGGGGAGCTGTTTTTT. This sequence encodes CASSYEDRADTGELFF.

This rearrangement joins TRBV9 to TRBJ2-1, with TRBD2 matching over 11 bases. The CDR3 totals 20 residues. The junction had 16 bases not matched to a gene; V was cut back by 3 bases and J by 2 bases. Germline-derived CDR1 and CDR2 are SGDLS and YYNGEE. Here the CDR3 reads CASSETGTSGLGGAYNEQFF. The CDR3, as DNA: TGTGCCAGCAGCGAAACCGGGACTAGCGGCCTTGGGGGCGCCTACAATGAGCAGTTCTTC.

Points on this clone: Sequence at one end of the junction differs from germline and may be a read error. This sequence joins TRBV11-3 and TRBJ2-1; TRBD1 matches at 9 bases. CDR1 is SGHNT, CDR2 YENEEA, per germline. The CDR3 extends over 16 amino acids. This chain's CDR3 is CVSSLLGQGPYNEQFF. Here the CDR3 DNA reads TGTGTCAGCAGCTTACTCGGACAGGGGCCCTACAATGAGCAGTTCTTC.

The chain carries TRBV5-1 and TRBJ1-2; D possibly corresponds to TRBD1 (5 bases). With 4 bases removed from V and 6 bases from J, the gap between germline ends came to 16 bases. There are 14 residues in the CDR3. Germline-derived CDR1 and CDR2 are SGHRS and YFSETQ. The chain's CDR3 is CASSRTPGSNGYTF. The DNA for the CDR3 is TGCGCCAGCAGCCGTACCCCAGGGAGTAATGGCTACACCTTC.

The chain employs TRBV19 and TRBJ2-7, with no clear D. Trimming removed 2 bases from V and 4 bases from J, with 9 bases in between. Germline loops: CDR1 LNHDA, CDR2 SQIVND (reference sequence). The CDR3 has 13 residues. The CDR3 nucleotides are TGTGCCAGTAGTATACCCCACGGATACGAGCAGTACTTC. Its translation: CASSIPHGYEQYF.

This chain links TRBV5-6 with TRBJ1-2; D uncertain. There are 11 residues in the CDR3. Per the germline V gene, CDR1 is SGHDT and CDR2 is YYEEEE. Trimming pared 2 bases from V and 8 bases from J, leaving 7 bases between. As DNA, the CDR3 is TGTGCCAGCAGCTTTATATTGGGCTACACCTTC. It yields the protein CASSFILGYTF.

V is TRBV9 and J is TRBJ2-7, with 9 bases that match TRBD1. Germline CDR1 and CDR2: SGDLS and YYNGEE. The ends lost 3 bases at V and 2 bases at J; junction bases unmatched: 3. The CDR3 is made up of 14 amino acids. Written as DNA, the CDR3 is TGTGCCAGCAGCGGGGGACAGGGTCCCTACGAGCAGTACTTC. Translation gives CASSGGQGPYEQYF.

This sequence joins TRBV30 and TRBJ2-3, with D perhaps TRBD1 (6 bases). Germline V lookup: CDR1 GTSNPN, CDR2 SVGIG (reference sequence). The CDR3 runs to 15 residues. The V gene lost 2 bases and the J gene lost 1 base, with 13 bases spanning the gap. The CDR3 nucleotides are TGTGCCTGGAGTTATAGGGGGTCGGGCACAGATACGCAGTATTTT. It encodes CAWSYRGSGTDTQYF.

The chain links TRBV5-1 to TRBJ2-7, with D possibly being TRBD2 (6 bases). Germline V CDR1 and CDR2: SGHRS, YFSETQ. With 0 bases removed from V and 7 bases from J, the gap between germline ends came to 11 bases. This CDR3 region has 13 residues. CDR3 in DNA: TGCGCCAGCAGCTTGGCACCGGAGGGGGAGCAGTACTTC. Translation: CASSLAPEGEQYF.

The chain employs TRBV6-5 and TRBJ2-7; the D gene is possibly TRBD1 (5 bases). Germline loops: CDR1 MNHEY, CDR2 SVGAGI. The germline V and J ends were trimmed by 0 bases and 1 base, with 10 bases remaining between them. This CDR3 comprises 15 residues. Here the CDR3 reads CASSYSGLGSYEQYF. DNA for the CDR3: TGTGCCAGCAGTTACTCGGGGCTAGGTTCCTACGAGCAGTACTTC.